A selection of T cell receptor beta chains follows, all from one sample in a study of T cell responses to AZD1222 COVID-19 vaccine. Repertoires were generated with immunoSEQ multiplex PCR, while TCRdb's copy carries only in-frame clones and drops some. Of about 150,000 clones in the sample, about 93% were seen once. The sequences come from peripheral blood, collected 28 days after the second AZD1222 dose. The receptors shown here come from an adult who received the AZD1222 COVID-19 vaccine. CDR3s leave out the opening cysteine and the closing phenylalanine or tryptophan.

TRBV4-3	TRBJ2-3	ASSQDQGLARRDTQY
TRBV30	TRBJ2-2	AWDRANTGELF
TRBV4-1	TRBJ1-2	ASSHLLRGARNYGYT
TRBV12-3/TRBV12-4	TRBJ1-5	ASSENLDQPQH
TRBV7-3	TRBJ2-3	ASSLNAGERTDTQY
TRBV5-1	TRBJ1-1	ASSLVAGLNTEAF
TRBV6-5	TRBJ1-4	ASSYSGGLGEKLF
TRBV5-1	TRBJ2-1	ASSLGVGNEQF
TRBV6-5	TRBJ2-7	AGSGGNSYEQY
TRBV19	TRBJ2-1	ASSPSATGFGEQF
TRBV5-4	TRBJ1-1	ASSMGTGRPNTEAF
TRBV10-3	TRBJ2-1	AISLSGGARNEQF
TRBV6-5	TRBJ1-5	ASFQGTGQPQH